The present entry profiles one T cell receptor (beta chain) with its context. Its target is unknown. Reverse transcription of all isolated RNA meant that expressed TCRB transcripts were sequenced. Data came from immunoSEQ multiplex PCR; TCRdb stores just in-frame clones and leaves some out. This table holds about 270,000 clones, approximately 14% found once. The CDR3 length is 14 residues. Germline-derived CDR1 and CDR2 are SGHVS and FQNEAQ. V was shortened by 5 bases and J by 3 bases, with 14 bases between the two germline ends. This record comes from a study of beta chain features in type 1 diabetes. Notes on the study in general: For patients and controls alike, PCR might favor shorter templates to the same degree. Among patients with Type 1 diabetes, TCRB CDR3s were moderately but significantly shorter in every one of the four CD4+ subsets. Here, the possible influence of HLA type (on TCRB rearrangement) remained unresolved.

Sorted cells reached over 95% purity in every population. The source material was naive CD4+ T cells from blood. The rearrangement joins TRBV7-8 to TRBJ2-7, with D perhaps TRBD1 (6 bases). This TCR was sampled from a man younger than 40 with type 1 diabetes. The CDR3 sequence: CASSLSTGVYEQYF. In DNA, the CDR3 is TGTGCCAGCAGCCTTTCGACAGGCGTCTACGAGCAGTACTTC.